One T cell receptor (beta chain) is described in this entry. The antigen is undetermined. CDR3 size: 15 residues. In germline, CDR1 is SGDLS, CDR2 YYNGEE. V lost 0 bases, J lost 4 bases, and 4 bases stayed unmatched. The sample comes from a study of T cell responses to AZD1222 COVID-19 vaccine. Study outcomes and limitations: Reportedly, close to half of spike-specific TCRs are directed against unmutated variant regions. Two AZD1222 doses significantly raised spike-specific TCR breadth and depth over controls.

TCRdb's table, derived via immunoSEQ multiplex PCR, lists solely in-frame clones and lacks some. The repertoire table contains about 140,000 clones. The source is an adult in good health. The genes are TRBV9 and TRBJ2-5, with TRBD2 identical over 9 bases. The sample consisted of peripheral blood. The CDR3 protein is CASSVARGGRETQYF. The CDR3 DNA reads TGTGCCAGCAGCGTAGCGCGGGGGGGCCGAGAGACCCAGTACTTC.